The 7 T cell receptor beta chains below all came from one sample that was sequenced in a study of shared clonotypes between healthy human individuals. Method: immunoSEQ multiplex PCR; TCRdb's copy keeps in-frame clones and lacks some. The repertoire has approximately 500,000 clones, almost 80% of them found once; the top ten carry roughly an eighth. Sequencing was done on a sample of PBMCs. The origin of the receptors is a woman aged 35 to 49 in good health. Some clones in this sample may be carry-over from other donors' samples.

With regard to this clone: This specimen includes other DNA sequences encoding the same CDR3. J is TRBJ1-1 and V is TRBV19; 7 positions agree with TRBD1. V lost 6 bases, J lost 3 bases, and 4 bases stayed unmatched. The CDR3 is 13 residues long. The germline V gene encodes CDR1 LNHDA and CDR2 SQIVND (reference sequence). The CDR3 DNA follows: TGTGCCAGTAGCCCAGGGGGGGACACTGAAGCTTTCTTT. Translated, it gives CASSPGGDTEAFF. Using reference TRBV19 and TRBJ1-1 for the parts outside the CDR3, the full variable domain is DGGITQSPKYLFRKEGQNVTLSCEQNLNHDAMYWYRQDPGQGLRLIYYSQIVNDFQKGDIAEGYSVSREKKESFPLTVTSAQKNPTAFYLCASSPGGDTEAFFGQGTRLTVV.

The gene calls are TRBV19 and TRBJ2-2; the D call may be TRBD1 or TRBD2 (5 bases each). CDR1 is LNHDA and CDR2 is SQIVND in the germline V gene (reference sequence). The V and J ends lost 6 bases and 1 base respectively, with 18 bases between them. The CDR3 is 17 amino acids. CDR3 bases: TGTGCCAGTAGGCGTATACCGGGACGGCAGAACACCGGGGAGCTGTTTTTT. Protein product: CASRRIPGRQNTGELFF.

The gene calls are TRBV28 and TRBJ1-5; D not resolved. The CDR3 is made up of 18 amino acids. Trimming removed 3 bases from V and 2 bases from J, with 20 bases in between. Germline V lookup: CDR1 MDHEN, CDR2 SYDVKM. CDR3 sequence reads: CASSFLSLSGYRNQPQHF. In nucleotides, the CDR3 is TGTGCCAGCAGTTTTCTTTCTTTATCGGGATATCGCAATCAGCCCCAGCATTTT.

This clone was seen only a few times. This chain joins TRBV4-1 and TRBJ1-1; D unresolved. CDR1 is MGHRA and CDR2 is YSYEKL in the germline V gene. V gave up 3 bases and J gave up 7 bases, with 15 bases separating them. There are 14 residues in the CDR3. This CDR3 is CASSQVTYLGEAFF. In nucleotides, the CDR3 is TGCGCCAGCAGCCAGGTAACTTACCTTGGTGAAGCTTTCTTT.

The chain carries TRBV11-2 and TRBJ1-1; no definite D call. Germline CDR1 is SGHAT and CDR2 is FQNNGV. V was cut by 5 bases and J by 11 bases, with 15 bases left in between. The CDR3 contains 12 residues. The CDR3 DNA reads as TGTGCCAGCAGCCCCCCACTTCGGGCGGCTTTCTTT. This sequence encodes CASSPPLRAAFF.

The chain joins TRBV15 to TRBJ2-5; D is ambiguous. The V and J ends lost 0 bases and 1 base respectively, with 9 bases between them. The germline CDR1 and CDR2 sequences are LNHNV and YYDKDF (reference sequence). This CDR3 comprises 15 residues. CDR3 sequence: CATSRDGQPQETQYF. The CDR3 DNA sequence: TGTGCCACCAGCAGAGATGGCCAGCCCCAAGAGACCCAGTACTTC.

Points on this clone: Distinct nucleotide sequences in the sample also encode this CDR3. The gene calls are TRBV6-4 and TRBJ2-3; D perhaps matches TRBD2 (6 bases). The germline V and J ends were trimmed by 0 bases and 1 base, with 8 bases remaining between them. This CDR3 has 15 residues. CDR1 MRHNA and CDR2 SNTAGT come from the germline V gene. CDR3 DNA sequence: TGTGCCAGCAGTGACTCCCGCGGGGGCACAGATACGCAGTATTTT. It is translated as CASSDSRGGTDTQYF.